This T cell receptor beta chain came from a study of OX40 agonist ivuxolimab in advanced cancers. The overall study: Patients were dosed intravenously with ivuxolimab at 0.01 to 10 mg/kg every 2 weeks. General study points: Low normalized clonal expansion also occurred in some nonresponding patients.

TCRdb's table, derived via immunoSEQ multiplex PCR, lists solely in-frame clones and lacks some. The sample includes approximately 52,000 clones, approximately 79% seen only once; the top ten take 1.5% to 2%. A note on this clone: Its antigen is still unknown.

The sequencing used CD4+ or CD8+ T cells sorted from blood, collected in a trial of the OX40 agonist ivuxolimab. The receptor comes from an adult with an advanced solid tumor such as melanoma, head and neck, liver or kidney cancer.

Here the CDR3 DNA reads TGTGCCAGCAGCTTGGCTGGCCCGGAGACCCAGTACTTC. As protein: CASSLAGPETQYF. The chain carries TRBV5-4 and TRBJ2-5; no definite D call. The V end lost 0 bases, the J end lost 5 bases, and 8 bases lay between the germline ends. CDR1 and CDR2 from the germline V gene are SGHNT and YYREEE (reference sequence). The CDR3 spans 13 residues.